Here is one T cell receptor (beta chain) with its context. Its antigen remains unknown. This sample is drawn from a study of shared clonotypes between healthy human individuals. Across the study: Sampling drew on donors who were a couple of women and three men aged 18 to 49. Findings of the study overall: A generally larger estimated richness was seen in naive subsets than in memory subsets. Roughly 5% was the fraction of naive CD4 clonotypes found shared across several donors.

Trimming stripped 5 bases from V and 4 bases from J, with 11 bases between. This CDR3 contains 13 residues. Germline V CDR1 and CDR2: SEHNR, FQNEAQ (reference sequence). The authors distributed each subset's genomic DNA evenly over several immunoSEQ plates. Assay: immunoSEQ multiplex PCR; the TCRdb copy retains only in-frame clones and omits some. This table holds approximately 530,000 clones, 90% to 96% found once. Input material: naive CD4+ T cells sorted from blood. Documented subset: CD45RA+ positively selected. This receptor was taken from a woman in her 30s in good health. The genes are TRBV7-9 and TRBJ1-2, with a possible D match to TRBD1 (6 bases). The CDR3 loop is CASSVQGSYGYTF. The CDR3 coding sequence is TGTGCCAGCAGCGTACAGGGCAGCTATGGCTACACCTTC. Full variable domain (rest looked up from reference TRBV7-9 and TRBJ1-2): DTGVSQNPRHKITKRGQNVTFRCDPISEHNRLYWYRQTLGQGPEFLTYFQNEAQLEKSRLLSDRFSAERPKGSFSTLEIQRTEQGDSAMYLCASSVQGSYGYTFGSGTRLTVV.